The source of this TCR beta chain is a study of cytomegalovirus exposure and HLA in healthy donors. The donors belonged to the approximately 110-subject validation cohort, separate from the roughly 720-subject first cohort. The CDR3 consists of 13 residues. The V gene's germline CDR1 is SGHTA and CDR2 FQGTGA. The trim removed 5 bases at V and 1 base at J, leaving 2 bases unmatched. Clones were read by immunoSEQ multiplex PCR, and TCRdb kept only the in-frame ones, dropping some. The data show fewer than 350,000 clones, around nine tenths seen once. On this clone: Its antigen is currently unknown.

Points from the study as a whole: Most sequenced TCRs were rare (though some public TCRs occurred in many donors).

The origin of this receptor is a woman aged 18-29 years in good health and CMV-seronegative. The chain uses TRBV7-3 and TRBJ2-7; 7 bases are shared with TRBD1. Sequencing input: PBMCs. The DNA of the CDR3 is TGTGCCAGCAGCCGGACAGGATCCTACGAGCAGTACTTC. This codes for CASSRTGSYEQYF.